The present T cell receptor (beta chain) was sequenced within a study of beta chain features in type 1 diabetes. Study summary: Sorted cells from all samples, numbering roughly 100 million, were examined.

This clone was found a few times. Reverse transcription of all isolated RNA meant that expressed TCRB transcripts were sequenced. TCRdb's table, derived via immunoSEQ multiplex PCR, lists solely in-frame clones and lacks some. The table includes 400,000 to 500,000 clones, approximately 15% detected once. Germline CDR1 is MGHDK and CDR2 is SYGVNS. Trimming at V came to 4 bases and at J to 3 bases, leaving 11 bases not matched to a gene. CDR3 size: 18 residues. This receptor was taken from a man aged 25 to 40 in good health. The V gene is TRBV25-1, the J gene TRBJ1-4; TRBD1 matches at 10 bases. Material for sequencing was naive CD4+ T cells from blood. Written as DNA, the CDR3 is TGTGCCAGCAGTGCTCGGACAGGGGGTATTCAGGCTAATGAAAAACTGTTTTTT. Translation gives CASSARTGGIQANEKLFF.